This is a list of T cell receptor beta chains from one sample in a study of blood T cell repertoires in COVID-19. Some clones are missing from TCRdb's copy, which holds only in-frame ones; the method was immunoSEQ multiplex PCR. This table holds under 200,000 clones, over 80% found once. Material for sequencing was PBMCs or T cells enriched from blood (not recorded which). The receptors were sampled from a woman aged 55 to 70 who had recovered from COVID-19. Both conserved end residues are part of each CDR3. A D gene is named only where the DNA matches it firmly. Clone size is stated in some rows and not others, as once, few, many or a class when expanded.

J gene: TRBJ1-2
clone size: .
V gene: TRBV29-1
D gene: .
CDR3 protein: CSVGTDGRNYGYTF
CDR3 DNA: TGCAGCGTGGGGACTGACGGTAGGAACTATGGCTACACCTTC

J gene: TRBJ1-4
clone size: .
V gene: TRBV29-1
D gene: .
CDR3 protein: CSVRQTNEKLFF
CDR3 DNA: TGCAGCGTCAGACAGACTAATGAAAAACTGTTTTTT

J gene: TRBJ1-1
clone size: few
V gene: TRBV5-1
D gene: .
CDR3 protein: CASSLGVVGREDTEAFF
CDR3 DNA: TGCGCCAGCAGCTTGGGAGTGGTCGGACGGGAGGACACTGAAGCTTTCTTT

J gene: TRBJ2-1
clone size: once
V gene: TRBV4-1
D gene: .
CDR3 protein: CASSQDVRGSEQFF
CDR3 DNA: TGCGCCAGCAGCCAAGATGTCCGCGGTAGTGAGCAGTTCTTC

J gene: TRBJ2-2
clone size: .
V gene: TRBV6-5
D gene: TRBD1
CDR3 protein: CASRTGTAYTGELFF
CDR3 DNA: TGTGCCAGCAGGACCGGGACAGCATACACCGGGGAGCTGTTTTTT

J gene: TRBJ2-3
clone size: .
V gene: TRBV6-5
D gene: TRBD1
CDR3 protein: CASSSSPGQSTDTQYF
CDR3 DNA: TGTGCCAGCAGTTCATCACCGGGACAGAGCACAGATACGCAGTATTTT

J gene: TRBJ1-4
clone size: .
V gene: TRBV5-3
D gene: TRBD1
CDR3 protein: CARSDRQGQTNEKLFF
CDR3 DNA: TGTGCCAGAAGCGATCGACAGGGCCAGACTAATGAAAAACTGTTTTTT

J gene: TRBJ2-5
clone size: .
V gene: TRBV2
D gene: .
CDR3 protein: CASTRQMEETQYF
CDR3 DNA: TGTGCCAGCACCCGACAAATGGAAGAGACCCAGTACTTC

J gene: TRBJ1-2
clone size: .
V gene: TRBV7-6
D gene: TRBD1
CDR3 protein: CASSLDTGVRGYTF
CDR3 DNA: TGTGCCAGCAGCTTAGATACAGGGGTGCGTGGCTACACCTTC

J gene: TRBJ2-2
clone size: .
V gene: TRBV19
D gene: .
CDR3 protein: CASSINSINTGELFF
CDR3 DNA: TGTGCCAGTAGTATTAACAGTATCAACACCGGGGAGCTGTTTTTT

J gene: TRBJ2-5
clone size: .
V gene: TRBV30
D gene: .
CDR3 protein: CAWGRRYQETQYF
CDR3 DNA: TGTGCCTGGGGACGGCGGTACCAAGAGACCCAGTACTTC

J gene: TRBJ2-3
clone size: .
V gene: TRBV19
D gene: .
CDR3 protein: CASSGQSYSTDTQYF
CDR3 DNA: TGTGCCAGTAGCGGACAGTCCTATAGCACAGATACGCAGTATTTT

J gene: TRBJ2-6
clone size: many
V gene: TRBV5-5
D gene: TRBD1
CDR3 protein: CASSLRQGAYGANVLTF
CDR3 DNA: TGTGCCAGCAGCCTCCGACAGGGGGCGTATGGGGCCAACGTCCTGACTTTC

J gene: TRBJ2-5
clone size: .
V gene: TRBV7-9
D gene: .
CDR3 protein: CASSFGSMETQYF
CDR3 DNA: TGTGCCAGCAGCTTCGGGTCCATGGAGACCCAGTACTTC

J gene: TRBJ1-4
clone size: .
V gene: TRBV12-3/TRBV12-4
D gene: TRBD1
CDR3 protein: CASSRYRGEKLFF
CDR3 DNA: TGTGCCAGCAGTCGCTACAGGGGTGAAAAACTGTTTTTT

J gene: TRBJ2-1
clone size: .
V gene: TRBV4-1
D gene: TRBD2
CDR3 protein: CASSQGLLGLAGSGQFF
CDR3 DNA: TGCGCCAGCAGCCAAGGTTTGTTGGGACTAGCGGGATCAGGGCAGTTCTTC

J gene: TRBJ2-3
clone size: .
V gene: TRBV7-9
D gene: .
CDR3 protein: CASSLDRGSDTQYF
CDR3 DNA: TGTGCCAGCAGCTTAGACAGAGGGAGCGATACGCAGTATTTT

J gene: TRBJ2-1
clone size: .
V gene: TRBV28
D gene: TRBD2
CDR3 protein: CASSWTGLAGSNEQFF
CDR3 DNA: TGTGCCAGCAGTTGGACCGGACTAGCGGGTTCCAATGAGCAGTTCTTC

J gene: TRBJ2-7
clone size: .
V gene: TRBV19
D gene: TRBD1
CDR3 protein: CASSISLSGTGAYEQYF
CDR3 DNA: TGTGCCAGTAGTATCTCCTTATCCGGGACAGGCGCCTACGAGCAGTACTTC

J gene: TRBJ1-1
clone size: .
V gene: TRBV5-6
D gene: .
CDR3 protein: CASSPRAGNTEAFF
CDR3 DNA: TGTGCCAGCAGCCCCCGGGCGGGGAACACTGAAGCTTTCTTT

J gene: TRBJ2-7
clone size: .
V gene: TRBV24-1
D gene: .
CDR3 protein: CATSDSRLGGYEQYF
CDR3 DNA: TGTGCCACCAGTGATTCCCGTTTAGGGGGCTACGAGCAGTACTTC

J gene: TRBJ1-5
clone size: .
V gene: TRBV28
D gene: .
CDR3 protein: CASTRVLLNQPQHF
CDR3 DNA: TGTGCCAGCACGAGGGTTCTTCTTAATCAGCCCCAGCATTTT

J gene: TRBJ1-5
clone size: .
V gene: TRBV28
D gene: .
CDR3 protein: CASSSAQEPQPQHF
CDR3 DNA: TGTGCCAGCAGTTCGGCACAGGAACCTCAGCCCCAGCATTTT

J gene: TRBJ1-3
clone size: .
V gene: TRBV18
D gene: .
CDR3 protein: CASSSAQGNSGNTIYF
CDR3 DNA: TGTGCCAGCTCATCCGCCCAGGGTAACTCTGGAAACACCATATATTTT

J gene: TRBJ1-2
clone size: many
V gene: TRBV7-9
D gene: TRBD1
CDR3 protein: CASTRTGGSGYTF
CDR3 DNA: TGTGCCAGCACCCGGACAGGGGGAAGTGGCTACACCTTC

J gene: TRBJ2-5
clone size: .
V gene: TRBV6-1
D gene: .
CDR3 protein: CASSERGETQYF
CDR3 DNA: TGTGCCAGCAGTGAAAGGGGAGAGACCCAGTACTTC

J gene: TRBJ1-2
clone size: .
V gene: TRBV4-1
D gene: .
CDR3 protein: CASSSFARGANYGYTF
CDR3 DNA: TGCGCCAGCAGCTCATTTGCGCGGGGGGCGAACTATGGCTACACCTTC

J gene: TRBJ1-6
clone size: .
V gene: TRBV27
D gene: .
CDR3 protein: CASSFVSSYNSPLHF
CDR3 DNA: TGTGCCAGCAGTTTTGTCAGCTCCTATAATTCACCCCTCCACTTT

J gene: TRBJ2-5
clone size: .
V gene: TRBV20-1
D gene: .
CDR3 protein: CSVAFAGTQYF
CDR3 DNA: TGCAGTGTCGCCTTCGCAGGGACCCAGTACTTC